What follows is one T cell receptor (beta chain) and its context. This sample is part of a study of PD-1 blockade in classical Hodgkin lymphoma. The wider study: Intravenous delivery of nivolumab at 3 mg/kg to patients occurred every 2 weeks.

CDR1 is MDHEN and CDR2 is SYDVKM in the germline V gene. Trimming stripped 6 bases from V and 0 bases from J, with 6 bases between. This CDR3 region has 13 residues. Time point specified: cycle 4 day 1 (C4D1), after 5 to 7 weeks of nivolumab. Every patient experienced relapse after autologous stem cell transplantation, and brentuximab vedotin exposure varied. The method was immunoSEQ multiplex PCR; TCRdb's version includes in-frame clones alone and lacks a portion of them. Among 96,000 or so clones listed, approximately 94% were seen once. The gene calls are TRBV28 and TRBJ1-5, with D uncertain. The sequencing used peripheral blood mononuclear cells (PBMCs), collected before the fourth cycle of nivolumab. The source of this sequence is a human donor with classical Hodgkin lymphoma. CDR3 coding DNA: TGTGCCAGCAGCCCCAATAGCAATCAGCCCCAGCATTTT. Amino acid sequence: CASSPNSNQPQHF.